These 18 T cell receptor beta chains share one sample of origin, sequenced in a study of cytomegalovirus exposure and HLA in healthy donors. Use of 60 Vbeta and 13 Jbeta primers characterized the PCR. Only in-frame clones appear in the TCRdb table, and some are missing; sequencing was by immunoSEQ multiplex PCR. The sample consists of hundreds of thousands of clones, roughly 80% of them appearing once. What was sequenced was PBMCs. The receptors originated from a girl aged 10 to 17 in good health and CMV-seronegative.

The chain carries TRBV7-6 and TRBJ2-5, with 13 bases fitting TRBD2. CDR1 is SGHVS, CDR2 FNYEAQ, per germline. J gave up 2 bases and V 4 bases, and 13 bases lay outside the gene matches. There are 19 residues in the CDR3. The DNA for the CDR3 is TGTGCCAGCAGCTCGTATTCCGGGACTAGCGGGGTCAGACAAGAGACCCAGTACTTC. Its translation is CASSSYSGTSGVRQETQYF.

The chain is built from TRBV6-1 and TRBJ2-7; 8 bases agree with TRBD1. The trim removed 3 bases at V and 1 base at J, leaving 5 bases unmatched. This CDR3 region has 15 residues. Germline-derived CDR1 and CDR2 are MNHNS and SASEGT. DNA for the CDR3: TGTGCCAGCAGTGAGGCAGGGGGCGCATCCTACGAGCAGTACTTC. Its protein product is CASSEAGGASYEQYF.

V usage is TRBV5-6 and J usage is TRBJ2-1; 7 nucleotides line up with TRBD2. The CDR3 covers 14 residues. Per the germline V gene, CDR1 is SGHDT and CDR2 is YYEEEE. With 4 bases clipped from V and 4 bases from J, the junction kept 5 bases outside the gene matches. The CDR3 spells CASSRLSGYNEQFF. DNA of the CDR3: TGTGCCAGCAGCAGACTTAGCGGGTACAATGAGCAGTTCTTC.

The chain uses TRBV6-6 and TRBJ1-6; 8 nucleotides align to TRBD1. Germline loops: CDR1 MNHNY, CDR2 SVGAGI (reference sequence). Trimming cost V 6 bases and J 7 bases; bases outside gene matches: 5. CDR3 length: 14 residues. The CDR3 DNA reads as TGTGCCAGCAGAGAACAGGGGGTAAATTCACCCCTCCACTTT. It specifies CASREQGVNSPLHF.

This chain links TRBV29-1 with TRBJ2-3, with D possibly matching TRBD2 (5 bases). Trimming shortened V by 2 bases and J by 3 bases, and 12 bases separated the two germline ends. The CDR3 sequence is 14 residues long. Looked up from germline, CDR1 is SQVTM and CDR2 is ANQGSEA. The CDR3: CSVELQDFTDTQYF. The CDR3 nucleotides read TGCAGCGTTGAACTCCAGGACTTTACAGATACGCAGTATTTT.

V and J are TRBV7-8 and TRBJ1-3, with D hard to call. CDR3 length equals 13 residues. Between the trimmed V and J ends, which lost 2 bases and 8 bases, there was a span of 10 bases. CDR1 is SGHVS, CDR2 FQNEAQ, per germline. The CDR3 DNA is TGTGCCAGCAGCTTACCGGGGAGTGACACCATATATTTT. This gives the protein CASSLPGSDTIYF.

The chain combines TRBV7-8 with TRBJ1-5; the match to TRBD1 covers 7 bases. The ends lost 0 bases at V and 3 bases at J; junction bases unmatched: 2. Germline lookup yields CDR1 SGHVS and CDR2 FQNEAQ. This CDR3 has 15 residues. The CDR3 nucleotides read TGTGCCAGCAGCTTAGCCGGGACAGACAATCAGCCCCAGCATTTT. It is translated as CASSLAGTDNQPQHF.

The genes are TRBV10-3 and TRBJ1-5, with a possible D match to TRBD1 (5 bases). Germline CDR1 is ENHRY and CDR2 is SYGVKD. Trimming took off 8 bases at V and 0 bases at J, with 8 bases between the two ends. The CDR3 consists of 13 residues. Written as DNA, the CDR3 is TGTGCCATCGGGCAGGGTAGCAATCAGCCCCAGCATTTT. This encodes CAIGQGSNQPQHF.

This rearrangement joins TRBV28 to TRBJ1-2; a possible D gene is TRBD1 (6 bases). Trimming took 6 bases from V and 2 from J, leaving 19 bases between them. Per germline, CDR1 MDHEN and CDR2 SYDVKM. This CDR3 is 16 amino acids long. DNA of the CDR3: TGTGCCAGCAGCGTGAAGCAGGGGAAGGCGAACTATGGCTACACCTTC. This codes for CASSVKQGKANYGYTF.

This chain uses TRBV15 with TRBJ2-1, with 8 bases aligning to TRBD1. J was trimmed by 3 bases and V by 3 bases; bases with no gene match: 7. CDR1 LNHNV and CDR2 YYDKDF come from the germline V gene (reference sequence). This CDR3 region has 16 residues. The CDR3 is CATSRTGQGFYNEQFF. For the CDR3, the DNA is TGTGCCACCAGCAGGACAGGACAGGGTTTCTACAATGAGCAGTTCTTC.

Points on this clone: In the same sample, other DNA sequences code for this CDR3. The J gene is TRBJ2-5, the V gene TRBV5-1, with no clear D. This CDR3 has 12 amino acids. The germline V gene has CDR1 SGHRS and CDR2 YFSETQ. V lost 0 bases, J lost 5 bases, and 5 bases lay in between. CDR3 in DNA: TGCGCCAGCAGCTTGGCGGGTGAGACCCAGTACTTC. Encoded protein: CASSLAGETQYF.

V gene TRBV4-2 combines with J gene TRBJ2-3; 11 bases map to TRBD1. J gave up 1 base and V 1 base, and 4 bases lay outside the gene matches. Germline CDR1 reads LGHNA; CDR2 reads YNFKEQ. The length of the CDR3 is 17 residues. This chain's CDR3 is CASSQGTGGIGTDTQYF. The CDR3 bases are TGTGCCAGCAGCCAAGGGACAGGGGGCATCGGCACAGATACGCAGTATTTT.

V and J are TRBV9 and TRBJ2-1, with 7 bases fitting TRBD1. Trimming cost V 0 bases and J 5 bases; bases outside gene matches: 5. In germline, CDR1 is SGDLS, CDR2 YYNGEE. The CDR3 runs to 15 residues. The CDR3 DNA reads TGTGCCAGCAGCGTAGGTCAGGGGGTCGACAATGAGCAGTTCTTC. As protein: CASSVGQGVDNEQFF. Complete variable domain (other parts from reference TRBV9 and TRBJ2-1): DSGVTQTPKHLITATGQRVTLRCSPRSGDLSVYWYQQSLDQGLQFLIQYYNGEERAKGNILERFSAQQFPDLHSELNLSSLELGDSALYFCASSVGQGVDNEQFFGPGTRLTVL.

The V gene is TRBV9, the J gene TRBJ1-5, with no clear D. Trimming removed 0 bases at V and 0 bases at J, with 4 bases between. The CDR3 loop spans 14 amino acids. The germline V gene has CDR1 SGDLS and CDR2 YYNGEE. CDR3 region: CASSVGDSNQPQHF. The CDR3 DNA sequence: TGTGCCAGCAGCGTAGGCGATAGCAATCAGCCCCAGCATTTT.

The chain couples TRBV15 to TRBJ2-7, with 11 bases identical to TRBD2. In germline, CDR1 is LNHNV, CDR2 YYDKDF (reference sequence). Losses at the gene ends were 5 bases for V and 0 bases for J; bases not matched to a gene: 6. This CDR3 is 16 amino acids long. CDR3 loop: CATSFGTSGSSYEQYF. CDR3 sequence (DNA): TGTGCCACCAGCTTTGGGACTAGCGGAAGCTCCTACGAGCAGTACTTC.

The chain recombines TRBV6-4 with TRBJ2-1; TRBD2 aligns across 10 bases. V lost 5 bases and J lost 7; bases outside the gene matches: 11. The length of the CDR3 is 16 residues. Germline values: CDR1 MRHNA, CDR2 SNTAGT. The CDR3 reads CASSLQAGGPGNEQFF. CDR3 nucleotides: TGTGCCAGCAGTCTACAAGCGGGAGGGCCGGGTAATGAGCAGTTCTTC.

This clone was seen a few times. In the same sample, other DNA sequences code for this CDR3. CDR3 protein: CASAGTEAFF. In DNA, the CDR3 is TGTGCTAGTGCCGGGACTGAAGCTTTCTTT. The rearrangement links TRBV12-5 to TRBJ1-1; D gene uncertain. The CDR3 has 10 residues. Trimming removed 7 bases from V and 5 bases from J, with 5 bases in between. Germline CDR1 reads LGHNT; CDR2 reads FRNRAP.

The genes are TRBV7-3 and TRBJ2-5; perhaps TRBD2 as D (6 bases). Germline CDR1 SGHTA, CDR2 FQGTGA. The CDR3 has 15 residues. With 5 bases removed from V and 1 base from J, the gap between germline ends came to 14 bases. CDR3 sequence: CASSSGGVGQETQYF. The DNA for the CDR3 is TGTGCCAGCAGCAGTGGAGGGGTGGGCCAAGAGACCCAGTACTTC.